These T cell receptor beta chains were read from a single sample in a study of technical replicates of blood from several donors. The protocol was immunoSEQ multiplex PCR, while the TCRdb copy is restricted to in-frame clones and leaves out a portion. This table has about 66,000 clones, 88% appearing once. Sequences were obtained from PBMCs. The receptors derive from a human donor in good health. Some clones in this sample may be carry-over from other donors' samples. Both conserved end residues are part of each CDR3. The order of the fields is J gene, V gene, clone size, D gene, CDR3 protein, CDR3 DNA. D genes are given only for firm matches. Some rows mark clone size as missing; the rest say once, few, many or name a class of expanded clone.

>TRBJ2-1|TRBV9|NA|TRBD2
CASSVGTSGGAGTYNEQFF
TGTGCCAGCAGCGTAGGGACTAGCGGGGGGGCGGGGACCTACAATGAGCAGTTCTTC
>TRBJ2-5|TRBV14|NA|NA
CASSQVLAYRETQYF
TGTGCCAGCAGCCAAGTACTAGCCTATAGGGAGACCCAGTACTTC
>TRBJ1-3|TRBV6-5|once|NA
CASSTEAGNTIYF
TGTGCCAGCAGCACAGAAGCTGGAAACACCATATATTTT
>TRBJ2-1|TRBV19|NA|NA
CASRGGRSGAQFF
TGTGCCAGTAGGGGGGGACGGTCAGGAGCGCAGTTCTTC
>TRBJ1-1|TRBV29-1|few|TRBD1
CSVVRGAAAFF
TGCAGCGTCGTCAGGGGGGCAGCGGCTTTCTTT
>TRBJ1-4|TRBV4-1|few|NA
CASSQEARDSEKLFF
TGCGCCAGCAGCCAAGAGGCCAGGGATAGTGAAAAACTGTTTTTT
>TRBJ2-2|TRBV12-5|once|NA
CASGPTLTGELFF
TGTGCTAGTGGTCCGACATTGACCGGGGAGCTGTTTTTT
>TRBJ2-1|TRBV9|few|TRBD2
CASSPGLAGNEQFF
TGTGCCAGCAGCCCGGGGCTAGCGGGCAATGAGCAGTTCTTC
>TRBJ2-2|TRBV5-1|NA|NA
CASSGSGLNTGELFF
TGCGCCAGCAGCGGTAGCGGTCTAAACACCGGGGAGCTGTTTTTT
>TRBJ2-7|TRBV9|NA|NA
CASSGTGPEQYF
TGTGCCAGCAGCGGAACAGGACCCGAGCAGTACTTC
>TRBJ1-5|TRBV7-9|NA|TRBD1
CASSPGQGVNQPQHF
TGTGCCAGCAGCCCAGGACAGGGAGTAAATCAGCCCCAGCATTTT
>TRBJ1-2|TRBV10-3|NA|NA
CAIRPDSPYGYTF
TGTGCCATCAGACCAGACAGTCCCTATGGCTACACCTTC
>TRBJ2-2|TRBV18|NA|NA
CASSPRTGELFF
TGTGCCAGCTCACCGCGAACCGGGGAGCTGTTTTTT
>TRBJ1-5|TRBV7-8|once|NA
CASSSGGGLNQPQHF
TGTGCCAGCAGCTCCGGGGGTGGCCTCAATCAGCCCCAGCATTTT
>TRBJ2-5|TRBV27|NA|NA
CASSESARVTQYF
TGTGCCAGCAGTGAAAGTGCCAGGGTGACCCAGTACTTC
>TRBJ2-4|TRBV7-2|NA|TRBD1
CASTWDRVTRNIQYF
TGTGCCAGCACCTGGGACAGGGTGACGCGGAACATTCAGTACTTC
>TRBJ1-2|TRBV6-1|NA|NA
CASSGTVNYGYTF
TGTGCCAGCAGTGGGACAGTGAACTATGGCTACACCTTC
>TRBJ1-2|TRBV19|NA|TRBD1
CASSIIRDRGPFEYGYTF
TGTGCCAGTAGTATAATAAGGGACAGGGGACCCTTTGAGTATGGCTACACCTTC
>TRBJ2-3|TRBV18|NA|TRBD2
CASSPQQSRFGGNTQYF
TGTGCCAGCTCACCACAACAGTCGAGGTTCGGGGGGAATACGCAGTATTTT
>TRBJ2-7|TRBV6-5|NA|NA
CASRDSGREQYF
TGTGCCAGCAGGGACAGCGGCCGGGAGCAGTACTTC
>TRBJ1-4|TRBV7-9|NA|NA
CASSRGLNEKLFF
TGTGCCAGCAGCCGAGGACTTAATGAAAAACTGTTTTTT
>TRBJ1-1|TRBV9|NA|NA
CASSPLDREAFF
TGTGCCAGCAGCCCCCTTGACAGAGAAGCTTTCTTT
>TRBJ2-1|TRBV2|few|TRBD2
CASSAGTSERNEQFF
TGTGCCAGCAGCGCCGGGACTAGCGAAAGAAATGAGCAGTTCTTC
>TRBJ1-1|TRBV14|once|TRBD1
CASSHAGQALNTEAFF
TGTGCCAGCAGCCACGCGGGACAGGCCCTGAACACTGAAGCTTTCTTT
>TRBJ1-2|TRBV5-1|once|NA
CASSLTENYGYTF
TGCGCCAGCAGCTTGACAGAGAACTATGGCTACACCTTC
>TRBJ2-3|TRBV10-3|NA|NA
CAISDWAGRPQDTQYF
TGTGCCATCAGTGATTGGGCGGGCCGCCCCCAAGATACGCAGTATTTT
>TRBJ1-6|TRBV5-4|NA|NA
CASSIMTDSPLHF
TGTGCCAGCAGCATTATGACAGATTCACCCCTCCACTTT
>TRBJ1-2|TRBV7-2|few|NA
CASSLGTVNYGYTF
TGTGCCAGCAGCTTAGGGACAGTGAACTATGGCTACACCTTC
>TRBJ2-7|TRBV19|NA|NA
CASSGTTRDTLVYEQYF
TGTGCCAGTAGTGGAACGACCCGGGACACTCTAGTCTACGAGCAGTACTTC
>TRBJ2-1|TRBV27|NA|NA
CASYTVPAAYNEQFF
TGTGCCAGCTATACAGTCCCAGCAGCCTACAATGAGCAGTTCTTC
>TRBJ2-5|TRBV7-2|NA|TRBD2
CASSYSGGGRETQYF
TGTGCCAGCAGCTATAGCGGGGGGGGCCGGGAGACCCAGTACTTC
>TRBJ2-3|TRBV14|NA|NA
CASSQDLGADRDTQYF
TGTGCCAGCAGCCAAGATCTGGGGGCGGACCGGGATACGCAGTATTTT
>TRBJ1-1|TRBV4-1|once|NA
CASSQDPWGGTEAFF
TGCGCCAGCAGCCAAGATCCCTGGGGGGGCACTGAAGCTTTCTTT
>TRBJ2-1|TRBV9|NA|TRBD2
CASSVDLAEYNEQFF
TGTGCCAGCAGCGTAGACCTAGCGGAGTACAATGAGCAGTTCTTC
>TRBJ2-3|TRBV4-2|NA|NA
CASSQEGRTSTDTQYF
TGTGCCAGCAGCCAAGAGGGCAGAACTAGCACAGATACGCAGTATTTT
>TRBJ2-3|TRBV9|NA|NA
CASNNLADTQYF
TGTGCCAGCAACAACTTAGCGGATACGCAGTATTTT
>TRBJ2-2|TRBV1|NA|NA
CTSSQESGPAGGVGELFF
TGCACCAGCAGCCAAGAGTCGGGCCCTGCGGGAGGGGTCGGGGAGCTGTTTTTT
>TRBJ2-1|TRBV7-9|NA|TRBD2
CASSTPSGRGAFNEQFF
TGTGCCAGCAGCACTCCTTCCGGGCGGGGGGCGTTCAATGAGCAGTTCTTC
>TRBJ2-3|TRBV7-2|once|TRBD2
CASSTMTSAPDTQYF
TGTGCCAGCAGCACCATGACTAGCGCGCCAGATACGCAGTATTTT
>TRBJ1-4|TRBV25-1|NA|NA
CASSAAGFFTNEKLFF
TGTGCCAGCAGTGCGGCAGGGTTTTTCACTAATGAAAAACTGTTTTTT
>TRBJ2-7|TRBV29-1|few|TRBD2
CSVFSGRSNEQYF
TGCAGCGTTTTTAGCGGGAGGAGTAACGAGCAGTACTTC
>TRBJ2-1|TRBV18|NA|TRBD2
CASSPEEASGRKGNEQFF
TGTGCCAGCTCACCCGAGGAGGCTAGCGGGAGGAAAGGAAATGAGCAGTTCTTC
>TRBJ2-7|TRBV2|NA|NA
CASRSGAGLPYEQYF
TGTGCCAGCAGGAGTGGGGCGGGGTTGCCCTACGAGCAGTACTTC
>TRBJ2-3|TRBV5-8|NA|TRBD2
CASSLKGGSTDTQYF
TGTGCCAGCAGCTTGAAGGGAGGGAGCACAGATACGCAGTATTTT
>TRBJ2-2|TRBV14|NA|TRBD1
CASSPDRGNTGELFF
TGTGCCAGCAGCCCAGACAGGGGAAACACCGGGGAGCTGTTTTTT
>TRBJ2-7|TRBV9|NA|TRBD2
CASSSGGGEQYF
TGTGCCAGCAGCTCCGGCGGGGGGGAGCAGTACTTC
>TRBJ2-3|TRBV7-3|NA|NA
CASSLSPSDTDTQYF
TGTGCCAGCAGCTTATCGCCTAGCGACACAGATACGCAGTATTTT
>TRBJ1-3|TRBV7-2|NA|NA
CASSPEGRSSGNTIYF
TGTGCCAGCAGCCCGGAGGGTCGTAGCTCTGGAAACACCATATATTTT
>TRBJ2-2|TRBV14|NA|TRBD2
CASSQDASGRMNTGELFF
TGTGCCAGCAGCCAAGATGCCAGCGGGAGGATGAACACCGGGGAGCTGTTTTTT
>TRBJ2-5|TRBV9|NA|TRBD2
CASSVTGGPGAQYF
TGTGCCAGCAGCGTCACGGGGGGGCCGGGGGCCCAGTACTTC
>TRBJ1-2|TRBV30|NA|NA
CAWSRQTKGGYTF
TGTGCCTGGAGTAGACAGACGAAGGGTGGCTACACCTTC
>TRBJ2-5|TRBV29-1|NA|TRBD2
CSGSGGGKTQYF
TGCAGTGGATCGGGAGGGGGAAAGACCCAGTACTTC
>TRBJ2-7|TRBV5-4|NA|NA
CASSADSIEQYF
TGTGCCAGCAGCGCCGACTCTATCGAGCAGTACTTC
>TRBJ2-2|TRBV28|NA|TRBD2
CASSWTSGGTGELFF
TGTGCCAGCAGTTGGACTAGCGGGGGGACCGGGGAGCTGTTTTTT
>TRBJ2-1|TRBV2|NA|NA
CASSGLGGLSEQFF
TGTGCCAGCAGCGGACTAGGGGGTTTGAGTGAGCAGTTCTTC
>TRBJ2-5|TRBV6-1|NA|NA
CASSEALTGGWKTQYF
TGTGCCAGCAGTGAAGCGCTTACGGGGGGCTGGAAGACCCAGTACTTC